Each of the 27 T cell receptor beta chains below was sequenced from the same sample in a study of cytomegalovirus exposure and HLA in healthy donors. Produced via immunoSEQ multiplex PCR; TCRdb's table is partial and in-frame only. The profile shows 260,000 or so clones, 88% of them singletons. Sequenced: PBMCs. These receptors were obtained from a woman aged 18-30 years in good health and CMV-seronegative.

The rearrangement uses TRBV2 and TRBJ2-2, with TRBD2 matching 8 bases. The CDR3 has 14 amino acids. Trimming cost V 6 bases and J 4 bases; bases outside gene matches: 4. The germline V gene encodes CDR1 SNHLY and CDR2 FYNNEI. The CDR3 region has the DNA TGTGCCAGCAGAGCGGGAGTAAGCACCGGGGAGCTGTTTTTT. Residues: CASRAGVSTGELFF.

J is TRBJ2-7 and V is TRBV6-1, with D possibly matching TRBD1 (6 bases). Germline assignment: CDR1 MNHNS and CDR2 SASEGT. CDR3 length equals 15 residues. Trimming took off 7 bases at V and 3 bases at J, with 19 bases between the two ends. In DNA, the CDR3 is TGTGCCAGCAATTCTCGGCGGCAGGGGATCTACGAGCAGTACTTC. Encoded protein: CASNSRRQGIYEQYF.

CDR3 DNA sequence: TGCGCCAGCAGCCGGGGGGGGGCACGAGGAAACACCATATATTTT. This encodes CASSRGGARGNTIYF. The J gene is TRBJ1-3, the V gene TRBV5-1; D perhaps matches TRBD1 (6 bases). Germline lookup yields CDR1 SGHRS and CDR2 YFSETQ. The CDR3 runs to 15 residues. The ends were cut back, 4 bases at V and 4 bases at J, with 15 bases in the middle.

The genes are TRBV18 and TRBJ2-1, with no clear D. With 2 bases removed from V and 6 bases from J, the gap between germline ends came to 17 bases. The CDR3 runs 16 residues. Germline V gene data show CDR1 as KGHSH and CDR2 as LQKENI. CDR3: CASSPEGRKVFNEQFF. The CDR3 DNA reads as TGTGCCAGCTCACCAGAAGGCAGGAAGGTGTTCAATGAGCAGTTCTTC. Full variable domain (rest looked up from reference TRBV18 and TRBJ2-1): NAGVMQNPRHLVRRRGQEARLRCSPMKGHSHVYWYRQLPEEGLKFMVYLQKENIIDESGMPKERFSAEFPKEGPSILRIQQVVRGDSAAYFCASSPEGRKVFNEQFFGPGTRLTVL.

This clone was detected once. This chain joins TRBV28 and TRBJ2-7; 8 bases align to TRBD1. This CDR3 region has 16 residues. J was trimmed by 7 bases and V by 5 bases; bases with no gene match: 16. Germline V lookup: CDR1 MDHEN, CDR2 SYDVKM. DNA for the CDR3: TGTGCCAGCAGTACAAGGACAGGGAAGGGTTTGGGGGAGCAGTACTTC. Its translation is CASSTRTGKGLGEQYF.

This sequence joins TRBV6-6 and TRBJ1-5; TRBD1 matches 9 bases. The ends lost 4 bases at V and 6 bases at J; junction bases unmatched: 4. Germline CDR1 reads MNHNY; CDR2 reads SVGAGI (reference sequence). The CDR3 loop spans 14 amino acids. The CDR3 DNA reads as TGTGCCAGCAGTTTCGAGGACAGGGGTCAGCCCCAGCATTTT. It yields the protein CASSFEDRGQPQHF.

V gene TRBV5-1 combines with J gene TRBJ2-7, with D possibly TRBD2 on 5 matching bases. The CDR3 contains 15 residues. The ends were cut back, 3 bases at V and 5 bases at J, with 18 bases in the middle. Germline V lookup: CDR1 SGHRS, CDR2 YFSETQ. The CDR3 DNA reads TGCGCCAGCAGCTCACCCGGAGGCCCGAGGCACGAGCAGTACTTC. It specifies CASSSPGGPRHEQYF.

The chain joins TRBV2 to TRBJ2-5, with TRBD1 identical over 8 bases. V was pared by 2 bases and J by 5 bases, with 7 bases of the junction left unmatched. The CDR3 length is 15 residues. CDR1 and CDR2 (germline): SNHLY, FYNNEI. CDR3 DNA: TGTGCCAGCAGTGAAAGGACAGGGTCGGTGGAGACCCAGTACTTC. Translated, it gives CASSERTGSVETQYF. The full variable domain, with the rest looked up from reference TRBV2 and TRBJ2-5, is EPEVTQTPSHQVTQMGQEVILRCVPISNHLYFYWYRQILGQKVEFLVSFYNNEISEKSEIFDDQFSVERPDGSNFTLKIRSTKLEDSAMYFCASSERTGSVETQYFGPGTRLLVL.

The gene calls are TRBV28 and TRBJ1-2, with TRBD1 matching 7 bases. Germline V CDR1 and CDR2: MDHEN, SYDVKM. With 0 bases clipped from V and 3 bases from J, the junction kept 4 bases outside the gene matches. This CDR3 contains 15 residues. As DNA, the CDR3 is TGTGCCAGCAGTTTATGGCACGGGACAGACTATGGCTACACCTTC. This codes for CASSLWHGTDYGYTF.

V gene TRBV28 combines with J gene TRBJ2-6; 9 bases match TRBD1. The V gene's germline CDR1 is MDHEN and CDR2 SYDVKM. The ends lost 4 bases at V and 2 bases at J; junction bases unmatched: 6. The CDR3 extends over 17 amino acids. The CDR3 sequence: CASSSTGGGAGANVLTF. CDR3 nucleotides: TGTGCCAGCAGTTCAACAGGGGGCGGGGCTGGGGCCAACGTCCTGACTTTC.

The rearrangement links TRBV7-3 to TRBJ2-5, with D possibly being TRBD2 (6 bases). In germline, CDR1 is SGHTA, CDR2 FQGTGA. The CDR3 sequence is 14 residues long. The germline V and J ends were trimmed by 5 bases and 5 bases, with 15 bases remaining between them. The CDR3 loop is CASSPGGVGETQYF. CDR3 coding DNA: TGTGCCAGCAGCCCAGGAGGGGTTGGCGAGACCCAGTACTTC.

This chain joins TRBV27 and TRBJ2-7; no reliable D call. CDR1 and CDR2 from the germline V gene are MNHEY and SMNVEV (reference sequence). V shed 4 bases and J shed 3 bases, with 16 bases lying between them. The CDR3 length is 15 residues. CDR3 protein: CASSWSGRPFYEQYF. CDR3 DNA: TGTGCCAGCAGTTGGTCAGGAAGACCCTTCTACGAGCAGTACTTC.

This chain connects TRBV2 to TRBJ2-1; possibly TRBD1 for D (5 bases). V was cut by 5 bases and J by 12 bases, with 11 bases left in between. The CDR3 runs to 11 residues. The germline gives CDR1 SNHLY, CDR2 FYNNEI. CDR3 residues: CASSTGARQFF. The CDR3 bases are TGTGCCAGCAGTACAGGAGCACGGCAGTTCTTC.

This rearrangement joins TRBV5-1 to TRBJ2-6, with D perhaps TRBD2 (5 bases). CDR1 is SGHRS, CDR2 YFSETQ, per germline. This CDR3 spans 16 amino acids. V was cut by 0 bases and J by 0 bases, with 7 bases left in between. The CDR3 here is CASSLVRDSGANVLTF. CDR3 sequence (DNA): TGCGCCAGCAGCTTGGTGAGGGACTCTGGGGCCAACGTCCTGACTTTC.

The chain recombines TRBV2 with TRBJ2-3; perhaps TRBD2 as D (5 bases). Trimming stripped 2 bases from V and 2 bases from J, with 14 bases between. Germline V lookup: CDR1 SNHLY, CDR2 FYNNEI. The CDR3 totals 16 residues. The CDR3 spells CASSESASGLTDTQYF. The CDR3 nucleotides read TGTGCCAGCAGTGAAAGCGCCAGCGGTCTCACAGATACGCAGTATTTT.

V is TRBV7-9 and J is TRBJ1-2; D is perhaps TRBD1 (5 bases). Germline CDR1 is SEHNR and CDR2 is FQNEAQ (reference sequence). Trimming took off 5 bases at V and 3 bases at J, with 16 bases between the two ends. The CDR3 contains 15 residues. In DNA, the CDR3 is TGTGCCAGCAGCCCTGGGGCAGCCGGCTACTATGGCTACACCTTC. This codes for CASSPGAAGYYGYTF.

The V call is TRBV5-1, the J call TRBJ2-7; 7 nucleotides agree with TRBD1. The V and J ends lost 2 bases and 2 bases, in that order; junction bases with no gene match: 4. CDR1 and CDR2 (germline): SGHRS, YFSETQ. The CDR3 totals 14 residues. The CDR3 loop reads CASSFRDSTYEQYF. The CDR3 DNA follows: TGCGCCAGCAGCTTCCGGGACAGCACCTACGAGCAGTACTTC. The entire variable domain, with the rest obtained from reference TRBV5-1 and TRBJ2-7, is as follows: KAGVTQTPRYLIKTRGQQVTLSCSPISGHRSVSWYQQTPGQGLQFLFEYFSETQRNKGNFPGRFSGRQFSNSRSEMNVSTLELGDSALYLCASSFRDSTYEQYFGPGTRLTVT.

With respect to this clone: Additional DNA sequences in this sample encode the identical CDR3. The V and J genes are TRBV27 and TRBJ2-7; D is perhaps TRBD2 (5 bases). Germline CDR1 is MNHEY and CDR2 is SMNVEV (reference sequence). V lost 3 bases, J lost 2 bases, and 8 bases lay in between. The CDR3 is 13 residues long. Written as DNA, the CDR3 is TGTGCCAGCAGTTTGGCGGGCGCCTACGAGCAGTACTTC. Translating it yields CASSLAGAYEQYF.

DNA of the CDR3: TGTGCCAGCAGTGGGGGCAGGGTCTACGAGCAGTACTTC. Protein product: CASSGGRVYEQYF. The V call is TRBV27, the J call TRBJ2-7; perhaps TRBD1 as D (6 bases). The CDR3 extends over 13 amino acids. Trimming removed 5 bases from V and 3 bases from J, with 11 bases in between. Germline CDR1 is MNHEY and CDR2 is SMNVEV (reference sequence).

The chain couples TRBV27 to TRBJ2-7; 10 positions match TRBD1. The length of the CDR3 is 15 residues. With V trimmed by 7 bases and J by 6 bases, 12 bases remained unmatched. The germline V gene encodes CDR1 MNHEY and CDR2 SMNVEV (reference sequence). The CDR3 sequence is CASNTGPGTGAEQYF. The CDR3 bases are TGTGCCAGCAACACAGGACCCGGGACAGGGGCCGAGCAGTACTTC.

The sample holds a few counts of this clone. This chain joins TRBV30 and TRBJ1-2, with TRBD1 matching 9 bases. The junction had 6 bases not matched to a gene; V was cut back by 8 bases and J by 8 bases. CDR3 length: 11 amino acids. From germline, CDR1 is GTSNPN and CDR2 SVGIG (reference sequence). CDR3 bases: TGTGCCCTCCGGGACAGGGTCGGCTACACCTTC. Translation gives CALRDRVGYTF.

CDR3 bases: TGTGCCAGCAGCTTAGTGAGCGGAGGCACAGATACGCAGTATTTT. Encoded protein: CASSLVSGGTDTQYF. The J gene is TRBJ2-3, the V gene TRBV11-3, with D possibly TRBD2 on 5 matching bases. The V end lost 1 base, the J end lost 1 base, and 9 bases lay between the germline ends. Germline V lookup: CDR1 SGHNT, CDR2 YENEEA. The CDR3 length is 15 residues.

The rearrangement uses TRBV5-1 and TRBJ2-1; 12 nucleotides agree with TRBD2. Looked up from germline, CDR1 is SGHRS and CDR2 is YFSETQ. Trimming took 0 bases from V and 3 from J; bases not matched to a gene: 1. The CDR3 spans 16 residues. The CDR3 here is CASSLEGLAGYNEQFF. CDR3 nucleotide sequence: TGCGCCAGCAGCTTGGAGGGACTAGCGGGCTACAATGAGCAGTTCTTC.

This sequence joins TRBV6-5 and TRBJ1-2; D is uncertain. Trimming took 2 bases from V and 8 from J, leaving 18 bases between them. The CDR3 loop spans 15 amino acids. Germline lookup yields CDR1 MNHEY and CDR2 SVGAGI. The CDR3 sequence: CASSYDLWARGGYTF. In DNA, the CDR3 is TGTGCCAGCAGTTACGACCTCTGGGCGCGGGGAGGCTACACCTTC.

The J gene is TRBJ2-3, the V gene TRBV6-1, with 12 positions matching TRBD2. CDR1 and CDR2 from the germline V gene are MNHNS and SASEGT. The ends lost 6 bases at V and 4 bases at J; junction bases unmatched: 5. CDR3 length: 15 residues. The CDR3 protein is CASRGLAGPPDTQYF. CDR3 DNA sequence: TGTGCCAGCAGGGGACTAGCGGGTCCCCCAGATACGCAGTATTTT.

The V and J genes are TRBV15 and TRBJ2-3; TRBD2 matches at 7 bases. Germline CDR1 reads LNHNV; CDR2 reads YYDKDF (reference sequence). The junction had 1 base not matched to a gene; V was cut back by 0 bases and J by 1 base. This CDR3 region has 15 residues. CDR3 amino acids: CATSRESGGTDTQYF. The DNA of the CDR3 is TGTGCCACCAGCAGAGAAAGCGGGGGCACAGATACGCAGTATTTT.

The rearrangement joins TRBV19 to TRBJ2-3; TRBD1 agrees at 10 bases. The length of the CDR3 is 14 residues. The germline V gene has CDR1 LNHDA and CDR2 SQIVND (reference sequence). The ends lost 5 bases at V and 3 bases at J; junction bases unmatched: 2. The CDR3: CASSSGQGTDTQYF. The DNA for the CDR3 is TGTGCCAGTAGTTCGGGACAGGGGACAGATACGCAGTATTTT.